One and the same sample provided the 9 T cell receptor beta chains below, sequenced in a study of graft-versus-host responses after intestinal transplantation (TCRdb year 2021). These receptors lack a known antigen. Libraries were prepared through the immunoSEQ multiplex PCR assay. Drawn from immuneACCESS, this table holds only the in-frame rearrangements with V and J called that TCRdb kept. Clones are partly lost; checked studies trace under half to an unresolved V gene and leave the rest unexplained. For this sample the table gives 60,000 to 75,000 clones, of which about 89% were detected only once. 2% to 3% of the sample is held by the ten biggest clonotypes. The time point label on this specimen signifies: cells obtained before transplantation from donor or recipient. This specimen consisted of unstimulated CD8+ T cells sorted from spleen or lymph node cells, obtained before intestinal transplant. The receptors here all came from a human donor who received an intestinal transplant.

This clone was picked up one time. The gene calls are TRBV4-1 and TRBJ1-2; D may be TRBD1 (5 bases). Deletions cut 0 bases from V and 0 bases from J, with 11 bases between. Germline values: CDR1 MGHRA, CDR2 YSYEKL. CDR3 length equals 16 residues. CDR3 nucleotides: TGCGCCAGCAGCCAAGATCGGGGGGGGACTAACTATGGCTACACCTTC. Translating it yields CASSQDRGGTNYGYTF.

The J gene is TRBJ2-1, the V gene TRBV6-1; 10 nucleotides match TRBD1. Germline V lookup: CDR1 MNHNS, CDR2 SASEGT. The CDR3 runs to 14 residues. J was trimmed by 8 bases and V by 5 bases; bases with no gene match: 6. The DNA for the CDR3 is TGTGCCAGCAGTTGGGGACAGGGGAACCATGAGCAGTTCTTC. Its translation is CASSWGQGNHEQFF.

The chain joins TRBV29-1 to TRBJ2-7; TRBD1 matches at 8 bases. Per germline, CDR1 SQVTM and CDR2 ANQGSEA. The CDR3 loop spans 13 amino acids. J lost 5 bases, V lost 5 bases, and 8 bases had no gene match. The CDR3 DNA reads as TGCAGCGTTTGGGGAGACAGGGGCCACGAGCAGTACTTC. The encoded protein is CSVWGDRGHEQYF.

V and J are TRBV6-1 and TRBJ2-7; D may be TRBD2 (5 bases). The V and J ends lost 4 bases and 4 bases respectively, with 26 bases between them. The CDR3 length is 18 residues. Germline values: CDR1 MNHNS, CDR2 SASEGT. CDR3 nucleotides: TGTGCCAGCAGTGTTGGGGTAGGCCGGGAAAAGCGCTTTTACGAGCAGTACTTC. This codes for CASSVGVGREKRFYEQYF.

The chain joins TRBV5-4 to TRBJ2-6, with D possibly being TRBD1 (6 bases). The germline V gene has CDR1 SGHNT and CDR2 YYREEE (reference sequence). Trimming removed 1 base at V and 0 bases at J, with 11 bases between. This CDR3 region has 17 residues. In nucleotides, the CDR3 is TGTGCCAGCAGCTTGACAGGGCGCTACTCTGGGGCCAACGTCCTGACTTTC. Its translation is CASSLTGRYSGANVLTF.

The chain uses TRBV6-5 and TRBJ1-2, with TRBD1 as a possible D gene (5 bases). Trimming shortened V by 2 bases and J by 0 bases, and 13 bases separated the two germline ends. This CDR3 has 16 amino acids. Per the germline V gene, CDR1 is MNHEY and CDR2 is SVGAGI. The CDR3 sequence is CASSYEAGGANYGYTF. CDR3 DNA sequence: TGTGCCAGCAGTTACGAGGCCGGAGGGGCTAACTATGGCTACACCTTC.

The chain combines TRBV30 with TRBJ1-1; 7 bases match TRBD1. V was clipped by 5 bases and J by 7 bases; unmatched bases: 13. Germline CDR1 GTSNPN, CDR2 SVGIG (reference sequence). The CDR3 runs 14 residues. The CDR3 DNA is TGTGCCTGGGGAACAGACAGGGAAGTTGGTGAAGCTTTCTTT. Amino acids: CAWGTDREVGEAFF.

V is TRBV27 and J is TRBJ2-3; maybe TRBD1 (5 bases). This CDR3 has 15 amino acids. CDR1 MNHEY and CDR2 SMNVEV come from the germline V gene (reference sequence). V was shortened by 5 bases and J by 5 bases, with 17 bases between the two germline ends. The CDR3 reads CASSTFPTGLDTQYF. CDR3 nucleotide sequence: TGTGCCAGCAGTACCTTCCCTACAGGCTTAGATACGCAGTATTTT.

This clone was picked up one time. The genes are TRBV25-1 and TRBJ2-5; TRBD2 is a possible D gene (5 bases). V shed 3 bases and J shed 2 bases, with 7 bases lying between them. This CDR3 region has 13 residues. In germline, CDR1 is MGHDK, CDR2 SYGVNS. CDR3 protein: CASSDSGQETQYF. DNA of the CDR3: TGTGCCAGCAGTGATTCGGGGCAAGAGACCCAGTACTTC.